This passage covers 32 T cell receptor beta chains from one sample sequenced in a study of T cells in lung cancer brain metastases. Data came from immunoSEQ multiplex PCR; TCRdb stores just in-frame clones and leaves some out. The table has fewer than 5,500 clones, roughly 84% seen once. Sequencing was performed on tumor tissue from the primary lung tumor. The receptors here all came from a woman between 45 and 65 years old with non-small cell lung cancer.

The chain joins TRBV5-8 to TRBJ2-7; D is perhaps TRBD1 or TRBD2 (5 bases each). The CDR3 runs to 14 residues. Trimming stripped 1 base from V and 0 bases from J, with 8 bases between. Germline V gene data show CDR1 as SGHTS and CDR2 as YDEGEE. The CDR3 reads CASSLFGGSYEQYF. The CDR3 DNA reads as TGTGCCAGCAGCTTGTTTGGGGGCTCCTACGAGCAGTACTTC.

This clone was seen a single time. J is TRBJ2-3 and V is TRBV6-5, with D possibly matching TRBD2 (6 bases). CDR1 is MNHEY and CDR2 is SVGAGI in the germline V gene. The V end lost 6 bases, the J end lost 6 bases, and 16 bases lay between the germline ends. This CDR3 region has 14 residues. The CDR3 is CASRQAGIGDTQYF. CDR3 nucleotides: TGTGCCAGCAGGCAAGCGGGTATTGGGGATACGCAGTATTTT.

The rearrangement links TRBV30 to TRBJ2-5; D is undetermined. CDR1 GTSNPN and CDR2 SVGIG come from the germline V gene (reference sequence). Trimming took off 5 bases at V and 3 bases at J, with 7 bases between the two ends. The CDR3 covers 11 residues. The CDR3 is CAWQRKETQYF. The CDR3 DNA reads as TGTGCCTGGCAACGTAAAGAGACCCAGTACTTC.

The CDR3 coding sequence is TGCGCCAGCAGCCAAGAGGGATCTTTGAACACTGAAGCTTTCTTT. Its protein is CASSQEGSLNTEAFF. The rearrangement joins TRBV4-1 to TRBJ1-1; D ambiguous. CDR3 size: 15 residues. CDR1 and CDR2 from the germline V gene are MGHRA and YSYEKL. The ends were cut back, 0 bases at V and 0 bases at J, with 8 bases in the middle.

The rearrangement joins TRBV25-1 to TRBJ1-1; 8 positions match TRBD1. This CDR3 has 15 amino acids. Germline lookup yields CDR1 MGHDK and CDR2 SYGVNS. The J segment lost 1 base and the V segment lost 4 bases, leaving 5 bases of the junction unmatched. CDR3 sequence: CASSARDRKNTEAFF. Written as DNA, the CDR3 is TGTGCCAGCAGTGCGCGGGACAGGAAGAACACTGAAGCTTTCTTT.

This sequence joins TRBV2 and TRBJ2-7, with TRBD2 matching over 7 bases. The V and J ends lost 7 bases and 7 bases, in that order; junction bases with no gene match: 13. The V gene's germline CDR1 is SNHLY and CDR2 FYNNEI. This CDR3 has 14 amino acids. CDR3 DNA sequence: TGTGCCAGCAAGGGCCCCCTACTAGCGTGGGAGCAGTACTTC. The encoded protein is CASKGPLLAWEQYF. Variable domain in full (rest from reference TRBV2 and TRBJ2-7): EPEVTQTPSHQVTQMGQEVILRCVPISNHLYFYWYRQILGQKVEFLVSFYNNEISEKSEIFDDQFSVERPDGSNFTLKIRSTKLEDSAMYFCASKGPLLAWEQYFGPGTRLTVT.

This chain links TRBV19 with TRBJ2-7; 8 nucleotides match TRBD2. The CDR3 has 15 amino acids. Trimming cost V 4 bases and J 2 bases; bases outside gene matches: 7. Germline-derived CDR1 and CDR2 are LNHDA and SQIVND (reference sequence). CDR3 protein: CASSSPRGGTYEQYF. CDR3 sequence (DNA): TGTGCCAGTAGTAGCCCCCGGGGGGGGACCTACGAGCAGTACTTC. Together with reference TRBV19 and TRBJ2-7, the CDR3 gives the full variable domain: DGGITQSPKYLFRKEGQNVTLSCEQNLNHDAMYWYRQDPGQGLRLIYYSQIVNDFQKGDIAEGYSVSREKKESFPLTVTSAQKNPTAFYLCASSSPRGGTYEQYFGPGTRLTVT.

This chain links TRBV5-6 with TRBJ1-1; no clear D. The CDR3 consists of 13 residues. Germline CDR1 reads SGHDT; CDR2 reads YYEEEE. V dropped 4 bases and J dropped 10 bases, with 17 bases sitting between them. CDR3 sequence: CASSPAREVTAFF. As DNA, the CDR3 is TGTGCCAGCAGCCCCGCCCGGGAAGTCACAGCTTTCTTT.

This rearrangement joins TRBV28 to TRBJ2-2; 8 nucleotides line up with TRBD1. V shed 2 bases, J shed 7 bases, and the junction held 9 bases outside the gene matches. There are 16 residues in the CDR3. Germline lookup yields CDR1 MDHEN and CDR2 SYDVKM. For the CDR3, the DNA is TGTGCCAGCAGTTTAGGGGTGACAGGGGAGTTCGGGGAGCTGTTTTTT. As protein: CASSLGVTGEFGELFF.

The V and J genes are TRBV10-2 and TRBJ2-5; D might be TRBD2 (5 bases). Deletions cut 8 bases from V and 5 bases from J, with 12 bases between. The CDR3 loop spans 12 amino acids. Germline CDR1 is WSHSY and CDR2 is SAAADI. CDR3: CASALLAETQYF. DNA of the CDR3: TGCGCCAGCGCCTTATTAGCGGAGACCCAGTACTTC.

The chain uses TRBV5-6 and TRBJ2-3; unclear D gene. The CDR3 contains 16 residues. Germline CDR1 and CDR2: SGHDT and YYEEEE. V dropped 1 base and J dropped 0 bases, with 12 bases sitting between them. CDR3 sequence: CASSLRQISSTDTQYF. The CDR3 DNA follows: TGTGCCAGCAGCTTGAGGCAGATAAGTAGCACAGATACGCAGTATTTT. Supplemented by reference TRBV5-6 and TRBJ2-3, the full variable domain reads DAGVTQSPTHLIKTRGQQVTLRCSPKSGHDTVSWYQQALGQGPQFIFQYYEEEERQRGNFPDRFSGHQFPNYSSELNVNALLLGDSALYLCASSLRQISSTDTQYFGPGTRLTVL.

The chain is built from TRBV7-8 and TRBJ1-1, with 8 nucleotides matching TRBD1. Unmatched junction bases numbered 13, after V lost 5 bases and J lost 5 bases. CDR1 and CDR2 (germline): SGHVS, FQNEAQ. This CDR3 comprises 16 residues. The CDR3 loop is CASSPSSDRVGTEAFF. As DNA, the CDR3 is TGTGCCAGCAGCCCATCGTCGGACAGGGTGGGTACTGAAGCTTTCTTT. The full variable domain, completed using reference TRBV7-8 and TRBJ1-1, is GAGVSQSPRYKVAKRGQDVALRCDPISGHVSLFWYQQALGQGPEFLTYFQNEAQLDKSGLPSDRFFAERPEGSVSTLKIQRTQQEDSAVYLCASSPSSDRVGTEAFFGQGTRLTVV.

V gene TRBV2 combines with J gene TRBJ2-5; either TRBD1 or TRBD2 may fit D (7 bases each). Trimming took 7 bases from V and 0 from J, leaving 12 bases between them. CDR3 size: 14 residues. In germline, CDR1 is SNHLY, CDR2 FYNNEI. CDR3 amino acids: CASTRGGYQETQYF. In nucleotides, the CDR3 is TGTGCCAGCACCAGGGGGGGATACCAAGAGACCCAGTACTTC.

CDR3 nucleotide sequence: TGCGCCAGCAGCAGTACAGGGGGGAACACTGAAGCTTTCTTT. Protein: CASSSTGGNTEAFF. V and J are TRBV5-1 and TRBJ1-1; the match to TRBD1 covers 8 bases. CDR3 length: 14 amino acids. V shed 4 bases, J shed 1 base, and the junction held 3 bases outside the gene matches. The germline gives CDR1 SGHRS, CDR2 YFSETQ.

This clone came up once. This chain uses TRBV6-5 with TRBJ1-1; D remains ambiguous. The CDR3 length is 13 residues. V lost 2 bases and J 5 bases, leaving 9 bases between the germline ends. Looked up from germline, CDR1 is MNHEY and CDR2 is SVGAGI. In DNA form, the CDR3 reads TGTGCCAGCAGTTACGGGCGCGGGACTGAAGCTTTCTTT. Amino acids: CASSYGRGTEAFF.

This clone was recorded a few times. The rearrangement joins TRBV4-3 to TRBJ2-5, with 11 nucleotides matching TRBD2. The CDR3 has 17 residues. Germline CDR1 and CDR2: LGHNA and YSLEER. The J segment lost 4 bases and the V segment lost 1 base, leaving 8 bases of the junction unmatched. The CDR3 sequence: CASSQAISGRAGETQYF. In DNA, the CDR3 is TGCGCCAGCAGCCAAGCAATTAGCGGGAGGGCCGGAGAGACCCAGTACTTC.

The chain combines TRBV29-1 with TRBJ2-3; 7 bases agree with TRBD1. The germline CDR1 and CDR2 sequences are SQVTM and ANQGSEA. The CDR3 is made up of 14 amino acids. The ends lost 4 bases at V and 3 bases at J; junction bases unmatched: 7. CDR3 bases: TGCAGCGTTGCTGGACCGACAGGGACAGATACGCAGTATTTT. It specifies CSVAGPTGTDTQYF.

The chain joins TRBV4-3 to TRBJ1-1, with D maybe TRBD1 (5 bases). Trimming removed 0 bases at V and 12 bases at J, with 17 bases between. Germline values: CDR1 LGHNA, CDR2 YSLEER. This CDR3 contains 14 residues. CDR3 nucleotide sequence: TGCGCCAGCAGCCAAGACCCCGTCAGGGAAAGTACTTTCTTT. This encodes CASSQDPVRESTFF.

This clone was seen a handful of times. The chain uses TRBV11-2 and TRBJ1-1, with D tentatively TRBD1 (6 bases). Looked up from germline, CDR1 is SGHAT and CDR2 is FQNNGV. This CDR3 comprises 14 residues. V lost 3 bases and J lost 0, with 8 bases in between. The DNA for the CDR3 is TGTGCCAGCAGCTTCGGGGGCATGAACACTGAAGCTTTCTTT. Translation gives CASSFGGMNTEAFF.

Here the CDR3 reads CAISVGPANTEAFF. The CDR3 nucleotides are TGTGCCATCAGTGTAGGGCCAGCGAACACTGAAGCTTTCTTT. The rearrangement joins TRBV10-3 to TRBJ1-1; D uncertain. Germline CDR1 reads ENHRY; CDR2 reads SYGVKD. V was shortened by 4 bases and J by 1 base, with 10 bases between the two germline ends. The CDR3 runs 14 residues.

The rearrangement joins TRBV4-3 to TRBJ2-2; D is possibly TRBD1 (6 bases). Germline-derived CDR1 and CDR2 are LGHNA and YSLEER. Trimming pared 0 bases from V and 7 bases from J, leaving 18 bases between. CDR3 length: 17 residues. In DNA, the CDR3 is TGCGCCAGCAGCCAAGATCTTCTGACAGGAGTTTTCGGGGAGCTGTTTTTT. Its translation: CASSQDLLTGVFGELFF.

V usage is TRBV11-1 and J usage is TRBJ1-1; the match to TRBD1 covers 8 bases. Germline-derived CDR1 and CDR2 are SGHAT and FQDESV (reference sequence). This CDR3 contains 17 residues. Trimming took 6 bases from V and 3 from J; bases not matched to a gene: 15. Here the CDR3 reads CASSRTGGRLGDTEAFF. The CDR3 DNA sequence: TGTGCCAGCAGTCGAACAGGGGGAAGGTTAGGAGACACTGAAGCTTTCTTT.

The V and J genes are TRBV28 and TRBJ2-1; 10 nucleotides agree with TRBD2. The ends lost 3 bases at V and 5 bases at J; junction bases unmatched: 4. Germline V lookup: CDR1 MDHEN, CDR2 SYDVKM. The CDR3 consists of 15 residues. The CDR3 here is CASSLSGGVNNEQFF. As DNA, the CDR3 is TGTGCCAGCAGTTTGAGCGGGGGGGTGAACAATGAGCAGTTCTTC. Full variable domain (missing parts from reference TRBV28 and TRBJ2-1): DVKVTQSSRYLVKRTGEKVFLECVQDMDHENMFWYRQDPGLGLRLIYFSYDVKMKEKGDIPEGYSVSREKKERFSLILESASTNQTSMYLCASSLSGGVNNEQFFGPGTRLTVL.

The chain is built from TRBV9 and TRBJ1-1, with 7 positions matching TRBD1. The CDR3 is made up of 17 amino acids. Germline loops: CDR1 SGDLS, CDR2 YYNGEE. Germline trimming cut 2 bases from V and 1 base from J; bases unmatched to any gene: 11. Here the CDR3 reads CASSVTTGTAKNTEAFF. CDR3 DNA sequence: TGTGCCAGCAGCGTCACCACCGGGACAGCCAAGAACACTGAAGCTTTCTTT.

Notes on this clone: One junction end disagrees with the germline gene, perhaps due to a read error. Other DNA sequences in this sample translate to the same CDR3. The genes are TRBV4-3 and TRBJ1-4; D is uncertain. The CDR3 is 15 amino acids. From germline, CDR1 is LGHNA and CDR2 YSLEER. CDR3 residues: CASSQDFNSYEKLFF. The CDR3 DNA sequence: TGCGCCAGTAGCCAAGATTTTAATTCTTATGAAAAACTGTTTTTT.

This clone was seen once. The rearrangement joins TRBV29-1 to TRBJ2-7; 9 bases are shared with TRBD1. This CDR3 comprises 14 residues. The germline gives CDR1 SQVTM, CDR2 ANQGSEA. V lost 2 bases, J lost 3 bases, and 5 bases stayed unmatched. This chain's CDR3 is CSVETGTGSYEQYF. The DNA of the CDR3 is TGCAGCGTTGAAACCGGGACAGGGAGCTACGAGCAGTACTTC.

The chain recombines TRBV18 with TRBJ2-7; TRBD2 matches 10 bases. The trim removed 1 base at V and 5 bases at J, leaving 8 bases unmatched. Germline CDR1 reads KGHSH; CDR2 reads LQKENI. The CDR3 has 16 residues. DNA of the CDR3: TGTGCCAGCTCACCACGGCCTAGCGGGAGTTCCCACGAGCAGTACTTC. Translating gives CASSPRPSGSSHEQYF.

This chain joins TRBV30 and TRBJ1-1; no clear D. Germline CDR1 and CDR2: GTSNPN and SVGIG (reference sequence). The germline V and J ends were trimmed by 0 bases and 6 bases, with 11 bases remaining between them. This CDR3 has 13 amino acids. CDR3 in DNA: TGTGCCTGGAGTGTAAAAGCCTACGCTGAAGCTTTCTTT. This translates into CAWSVKAYAEAFF.

This clone was seen a handful of times. The rearrangement uses TRBV9 and TRBJ2-5; no reliable D call. The V gene lost 0 bases and the J gene lost 5 bases, with 2 bases spanning the gap. This CDR3 has 11 amino acids. CDR1 is SGDLS and CDR2 is YYNGEE in the germline V gene. CDR3 residues: CASSVDETQYF. The CDR3 DNA reads TGTGCCAGCAGCGTAGATGAGACCCAGTACTTC.

In DNA, the CDR3 is TGTGCCAGCAGCCAAGAATCAGCGGGAGGGCTTGAGCAGTACTTC. Its translation is CASSQESAGGLEQYF. The chain employs TRBV4-2 and TRBJ2-7; TRBD2 aligns across 10 bases. The V gene end was trimmed by 0 bases and the J gene end by 7 bases; junction bases not matched to a gene: 6. CDR1 is LGHNA, CDR2 YNFKEQ, per germline. The CDR3 loop spans 15 amino acids.

This clone was observed once. This chain connects TRBV2 to TRBJ1-2; 8 bases agree with TRBD1. With V trimmed by 5 bases and J by 8 bases, 7 bases remained unmatched. This CDR3 has 13 amino acids. In germline, CDR1 is SNHLY, CDR2 FYNNEI. For the CDR3, the DNA is TGTGCCAGCAGTACCACAGGGGGAAAAGGCTACACCTTC. Protein: CASSTTGGKGYTF. Full variable domain (remainder filled in from reference TRBV2 and TRBJ1-2): EPEVTQTPSHQVTQMGQEVILRCVPISNHLYFYWYRQILGQKVEFLVSFYNNEISEKSEIFDDQFSVERPDGSNFTLKIRSTKLEDSAMYFCASSTTGGKGYTFGSGTRLTVV.

The chain recombines TRBV19 with TRBJ2-3, with 11 bases identical to TRBD2. Germline V gene lookup returns CDR1 LNHDA and CDR2 SQIVND (reference sequence). J was trimmed by 0 bases and V by 4 bases; bases with no gene match: 6. This CDR3 has 17 amino acids. CDR3: CASSRQGLAASTDTQYF. The CDR3 region has the DNA TGTGCCAGTAGTAGGCAGGGACTAGCGGCTAGCACAGATACGCAGTATTTT.